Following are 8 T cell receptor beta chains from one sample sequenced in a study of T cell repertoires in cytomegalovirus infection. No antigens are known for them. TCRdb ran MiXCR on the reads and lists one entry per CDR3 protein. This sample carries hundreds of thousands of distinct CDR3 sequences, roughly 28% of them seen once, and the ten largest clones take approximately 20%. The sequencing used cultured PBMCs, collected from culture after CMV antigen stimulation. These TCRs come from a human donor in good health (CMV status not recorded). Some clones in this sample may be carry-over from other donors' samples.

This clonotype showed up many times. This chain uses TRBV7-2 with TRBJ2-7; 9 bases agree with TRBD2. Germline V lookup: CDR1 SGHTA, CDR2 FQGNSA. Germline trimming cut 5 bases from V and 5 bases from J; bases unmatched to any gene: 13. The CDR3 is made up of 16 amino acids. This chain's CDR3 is CASSPYSAGGPDEQYF. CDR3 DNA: TGTGCCAGCAGCCCATACAGCGCGGGAGGGCCCGACGAGCAGTACTTC.

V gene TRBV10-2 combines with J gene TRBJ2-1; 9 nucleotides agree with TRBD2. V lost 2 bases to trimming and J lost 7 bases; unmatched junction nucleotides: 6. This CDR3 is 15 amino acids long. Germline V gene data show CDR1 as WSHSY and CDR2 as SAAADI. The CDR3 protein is CASSEHAGGENEQFF. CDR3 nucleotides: TGCGCCAGCAGTGAGCATGCGGGGGGGGAGAATGAGCAGTTCTTC.

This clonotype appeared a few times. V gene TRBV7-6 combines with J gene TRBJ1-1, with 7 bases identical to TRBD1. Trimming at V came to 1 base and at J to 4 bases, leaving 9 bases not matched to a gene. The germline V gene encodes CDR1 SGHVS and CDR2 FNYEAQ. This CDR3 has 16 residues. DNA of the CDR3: TGTGCCAGCAGCTTAGAAGGGAGAGGGGGCGGCACTGAAGCTTTCTTT. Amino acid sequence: CASSLEGRGGGTEAFF.

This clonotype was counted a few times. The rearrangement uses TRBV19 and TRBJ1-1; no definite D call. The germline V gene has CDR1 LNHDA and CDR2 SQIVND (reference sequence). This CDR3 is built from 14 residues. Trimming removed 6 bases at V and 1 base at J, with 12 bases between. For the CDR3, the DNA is TGTGCCAGTAGCCGACTTCTGCCGAACACTGAAGCTTTCTTT. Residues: CASSRLLPNTEAFF.

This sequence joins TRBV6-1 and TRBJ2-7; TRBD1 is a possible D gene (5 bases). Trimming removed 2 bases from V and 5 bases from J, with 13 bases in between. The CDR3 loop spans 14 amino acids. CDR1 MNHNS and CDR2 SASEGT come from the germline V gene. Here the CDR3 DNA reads TGTGCCAGCAGTGAACTCCACAGGATCAACGAGCAGTACTTC. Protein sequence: CASSELHRINEQYF.

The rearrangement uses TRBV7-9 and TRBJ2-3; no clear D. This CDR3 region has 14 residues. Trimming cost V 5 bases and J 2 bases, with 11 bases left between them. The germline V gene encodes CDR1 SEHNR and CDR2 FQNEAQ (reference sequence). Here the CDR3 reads CASSPQAYTDTQYF. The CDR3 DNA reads TGTGCCAGCAGCCCTCAGGCTTACACAGATACGCAGTATTTT.

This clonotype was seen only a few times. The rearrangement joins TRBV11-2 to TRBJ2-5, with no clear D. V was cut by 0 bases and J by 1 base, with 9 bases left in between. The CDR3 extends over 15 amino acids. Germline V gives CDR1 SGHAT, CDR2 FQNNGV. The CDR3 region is CASSLDYSGQETQYF. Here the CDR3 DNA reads TGTGCCAGCAGCTTAGATTACTCAGGCCAAGAGACCCAGTACTTC.

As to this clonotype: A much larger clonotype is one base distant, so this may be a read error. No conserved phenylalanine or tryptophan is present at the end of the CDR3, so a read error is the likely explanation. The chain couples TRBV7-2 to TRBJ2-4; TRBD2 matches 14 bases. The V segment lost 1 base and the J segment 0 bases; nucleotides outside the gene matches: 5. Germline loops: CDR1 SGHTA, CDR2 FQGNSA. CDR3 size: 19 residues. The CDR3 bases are TGTGCCAGCAGCTTAGATGGACTAGCGGGGGGCCTAGCCAAAAACATTCAGTACCTC. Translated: CASSLDGLAGGLAKNIQYL.